This passage covers 6 T cell receptor beta chains from one sample sequenced in a study of OX40 agonist ivuxolimab in advanced cancers. Clones were sequenced by immunoSEQ multiplex PCR, and TCRdb holds only the in-frame ones, with some missing. The sample holds around 100,000 clones, about 88% seen once. This specimen was CD4+ or CD8+ T cells sorted from blood, taken in a trial of the OX40 agonist ivuxolimab. These TCRs come from an adult with an advanced solid tumor such as melanoma, head and neck, liver or kidney cancer.

The rearrangement joins TRBV6-1 to TRBJ2-2; D is uncertain. Germline CDR1 reads MNHNS; CDR2 reads SASEGT. The CDR3 is 12 residues long. Trimming took off 6 bases at V and 3 bases at J, with 5 bases between the two ends. DNA of the CDR3: TGTGCCAGCAGCGAATACACCGGGGAGCTGTTTTTT. Translated, it gives CASSEYTGELFF.

CDR3 DNA: TGTGCCAGCAGTGGGGAACAGGGAGGAGGGTATAATTCACCCCTCCACTTT. It encodes CASSGEQGGGYNSPLHF. The chain recombines TRBV6-1 with TRBJ1-6; tentative D call: TRBD1 (6 bases). Germline V gene sequence: CDR1 MNHNS, CDR2 SASEGT. Trimming took off 4 bases at V and 4 bases at J, with 17 bases between the two ends. The CDR3 contains 17 residues.

The gene calls are TRBV28 and TRBJ2-3; 8 bases agree with TRBD2. The CDR3 has 19 amino acids. J gave up 0 bases and V 2 bases, and 13 bases lay outside the gene matches. From germline, CDR1 is MDHEN and CDR2 SYDVKM. CDR3 amino acids: CASSLRRLAGVSSTDTQYF. In nucleotides, the CDR3 is TGTGCCAGCAGTTTACGTCGGCTAGCGGGTGTCTCTAGCACAGATACGCAGTATTTT.

This chain uses TRBV10-3 with TRBJ2-3; D remains ambiguous. V dropped 3 bases and J dropped 1 base, with 11 bases sitting between them. Germline V gene data show CDR1 as ENHRY and CDR2 as SYGVKD. The CDR3 covers 15 residues. The CDR3 spells CAISDPTRRTDTQYF. CDR3 bases: TGTGCCATCAGTGACCCGACCCGGCGCACAGATACGCAGTATTTT.

This chain connects TRBV10-3 to TRBJ2-2; D not resolved. CDR1 and CDR2 from the germline V gene are ENHRY and SYGVKD. The CDR3 is made up of 14 amino acids. V was pared by 6 bases and J by 4 bases, with 12 bases between. The CDR3 DNA sequence: TGTGCCATCAGGACCGCGTTCGGCACCGGGGAGCTGTTTTTT. Translated: CAIRTAFGTGELFF.

The CDR3 DNA is TGTGCCAGCAGGGAGGGAGGCGAAAAACTGTTTTTT. It codes for CASREGGEKLFF. The rearrangement links TRBV6-1 to TRBJ1-4; D is uncertain. The CDR3 has 12 residues. Trimming took 6 bases from V and 8 from J, leaving 10 bases between them. Germline V lookup: CDR1 MNHNS, CDR2 SASEGT.